The 22 T cell receptor beta chains in this list originate from one sample, sequenced in a study of identical twins. One entry per CDR3 protein, called by TCRdb with MiXCR from the 5' RACE reads. The table has approximately 230,000 distinct CDR3 sequences, approximately 5.9% seen once. This sample also belongs to another study, concerning T cells expressing NK-cell markers.

The sequencing input was CD8+ T cells sorted from blood. Receptors were obtained from a woman aged 18-29 years in good health.

Many counts were recorded for this clonotype. The chain uses TRBV3-1 and TRBJ2-5; 10 positions agree with TRBD2. The CDR3 contains 16 residues. V shed 1 base and J 4 bases; nucleotides not matched to a gene: 6. The germline gives CDR1 LGHDT, CDR2 YNNKEL (reference sequence). The CDR3 protein is CASSQAELAGGETQYF. The CDR3 DNA is TGTGCCAGCAGCCAAGCAGAATTAGCGGGAGGAGAGACCCAGTACTTC.

The genes are TRBV4-3 and TRBJ2-1; 9 bases line up with TRBD2. The junction had 9 bases not matched to a gene; V was cut back by 0 bases and J by 6 bases. CDR1 and CDR2 from the germline V gene are LGHNA and YSLEER. The CDR3 has 17 residues. The CDR3 coding sequence is TGCGCCAGCAGCCAAGACCAAAGCGGGAGGACCTCCAATGAGCAGTTCTTC. Protein sequence: CASSQDQSGRTSNEQFF.

The table lists this clonotype with a few counts. The chain combines TRBV20-1 with TRBJ1-3; D is ambiguous. V was trimmed by 3 bases and J by 0 bases, leaving 15 bases between them. The V gene's germline CDR1 is DFQATT and CDR2 SNEGSKA (reference sequence). The CDR3 extends over 16 amino acids. The CDR3 is CSASNPESISGNTIYF. As DNA, the CDR3 is TGCAGTGCTAGTAATCCGGAGTCAATCTCTGGAAACACCATATATTTT.

This clonotype has a handful of counts. DNA of the CDR3: TGTGCCAGCAGCTTTCTTGGGACAGCGACCTACGAGCAGTACTTC. Protein sequence: CASSFLGTATYEQYF. The genes are TRBV7-9 and TRBJ2-7; 7 nucleotides match TRBD1. Unmatched junction bases numbered 7, after V lost 3 bases and J lost 2 bases. The CDR3 loop spans 15 amino acids. Germline V gene data show CDR1 as SEHNR and CDR2 as FQNEAQ (reference sequence).

The CDR3 bases are TGTGCCAGCAGCTCGAACAGGGGTTTTAGTAATGAGCAGTTCTTC. This gives the protein CASSSNRGFSNEQFF. The rearrangement links TRBV7-9 to TRBJ2-1; 7 bases line up with TRBD1. CDR1 SEHNR and CDR2 FQNEAQ come from the germline V gene (reference sequence). Germline trimming cut 4 bases from V and 7 bases from J; bases unmatched to any gene: 10. The CDR3 is made up of 15 amino acids.

The chain carries TRBV7-2 and TRBJ2-1, with 7 bases fitting TRBD2. This CDR3 has 13 amino acids. After removal of 5 bases from V and 8 bases from J, the junction contained 6 bases not matched to a gene. Per germline, CDR1 SGHTA and CDR2 FQGNSA. CDR3 DNA sequence: TGTGCCAGCAGCCTAGGACTAGTCGATGAGCAGTTCTTC. Its translation is CASSLGLVDEQFF.

The chain carries TRBV6-5 and TRBJ1-1, with D uncertain. Germline CDR1 is MNHEY and CDR2 is SVGAGI. Trimming took 3 bases from V and 8 from J, leaving 22 bases between them. CDR3 length: 16 residues. CDR3 nucleotides: TGTGCCAGCAGTTATGAAGGACCAGACCTTTACAAAGAAGCTTTCTTT. Translation: CASSYEGPDLYKEAFF.

This clonotype was detected many times. The V and J genes are TRBV12-3 or TRBV12-4 and TRBJ2-7, with D possibly TRBD1 on 6 matching bases. Trimming shortened V by 6 bases and J by 6 bases, and 12 bases separated the two germline ends. The CDR3 sequence is 12 residues long. Here the CDR3 DNA reads TGTGCCAGCAGGATCACAGGGAGCGAGCAGTACTTC. Translated, it gives CASRITGSEQYF.

This clonotype was seen a few times. The chain couples TRBV7-2 to TRBJ1-2, with TRBD1 matching 7 bases. The CDR3 is 15 amino acids. V trimming: 2 bases; J trimming: 5 bases; junction bases outside the gene matches: 8. Germline assignment: CDR1 SGHTA and CDR2 FQGNSA. The CDR3: CASSLFVGGGYGYTF. CDR3 in DNA: TGTGCCAGCAGCTTATTTGTAGGGGGCGGATATGGCTACACCTTC.

This rearrangement joins TRBV7-9 to TRBJ2-3; 9 nucleotides match TRBD1. The germline V gene encodes CDR1 SEHNR and CDR2 FQNEAQ (reference sequence). This CDR3 is built from 17 residues. J lost 4 bases, V lost 9 bases, and 17 bases had no gene match. The CDR3 loop is CARGPGSGQGVADTQYF. In DNA, the CDR3 is TGTGCCAGGGGCCCTGGGTCGGGACAGGGAGTCGCAGATACGCAGTATTTT.

In its sample, this clonotype was seen a few times. This chain links TRBV7-9 with TRBJ2-2; TRBD2 matches at 13 bases. Germline V gene data show CDR1 as SEHNR and CDR2 as FQNEAQ (reference sequence). CDR3 size: 17 residues. Trimming at V came to 7 bases and at J to 0 bases, leaving 5 bases not matched to a gene. In nucleotides, the CDR3 is TGTGCCAGCACAGGACTAGCGGGAGTTTCGAACACCGGGGAGCTGTTTTTT. It encodes CASTGLAGVSNTGELFF. The full variable domain, in which reference TRBV7-9 and TRBJ2-2 provide the parts outside the CDR3, is DTGVSQNPRHKITKRGQNVTFRCDPISEHNRLYWYRQTLGQGPEFLTYFQNEAQLEKSRLLSDRFSAERPKGSFSTLEIQRTEQGDSAMYLCASTGLAGVSNTGELFFGEGSRLTVL.

This clonotype came up many times. The V and J genes are TRBV5-5 and TRBJ2-7; D is possibly TRBD2 (5 bases). The V end was cut by 5 bases, the J end by 2 bases, with 8 bases between. Germline CDR1 and CDR2: SGHKS and YYEKEE (reference sequence). The CDR3 is 12 residues long. CDR3 DNA sequence: TGTGCCAGCAGTACCGGGGCCTACGAGCAGTACTTC. It codes for CASSTGAYEQYF.

This clonotype turned up a few times. The chain carries TRBV6-1 and TRBJ2-5, with a tentative D call TRBD1 (6 bases). Between the trimmed V and J ends, which lost 7 bases and 0 bases, there was a span of 12 bases. Germline V lookup: CDR1 MNHNS, CDR2 SASEGT. The length of the CDR3 is 14 residues. CDR3 coding DNA: TGTGCCAGCAAGACAGGCACGTACCAAGAGACCCAGTACTTC. It specifies CASKTGTYQETQYF.

The rearrangement links TRBV29-1 to TRBJ2-7; 8 nucleotides line up with TRBD1. There are 12 residues in the CDR3. Unmatched junction bases numbered 3, after V lost 5 bases and J lost 3 bases. Germline CDR1 reads SQVTM; CDR2 reads ANQGSEA. CDR3 in amino acids: CSVRTGIYEQYF. CDR3 nucleotides: TGCAGCGTTCGGACAGGGATCTACGAGCAGTACTTC.

The V call is TRBV11-3, the J call TRBJ2-3; 8 bases line up with TRBD2. V lost 6 bases and J lost 2; bases outside the gene matches: 10. Germline values: CDR1 SGHNT, CDR2 YENEEA. This CDR3 has 16 residues. This CDR3 is CASSPRAGDDTDTQYF. In DNA form, the CDR3 reads TGTGCCAGCAGTCCGAGAGCGGGGGACGACACAGATACGCAGTATTTT.

This clonotype was picked up a small number of times. V gene TRBV5-4 combines with J gene TRBJ2-3; D not resolved. The CDR3 runs to 14 residues. CDR1 SGHNT and CDR2 YYREEE come from the germline V gene (reference sequence). V lost 7 bases and J lost 2, with 14 bases in between. CDR3 nucleotide sequence: TGTGCCAGCTCGCGCTCCACTTACACAGATACGCAGTATTTT. This encodes CASSRSTYTDTQYF.

This clonotype occurred a few times. This chain connects TRBV2 to TRBJ2-3; 8 nucleotides line up with TRBD2. Trimming took 7 bases from V and 4 from J; bases not matched to a gene: 10. Looked up from germline, CDR1 is SNHLY and CDR2 is FYNNEI. The CDR3 covers 15 residues. DNA for the CDR3: TGTGCCAGCATCGGGGGAGCGGGGGACCCAGATACGCAGTATTTT. Protein product: CASIGGAGDPDTQYF.

This clonotype has just a few counts. This chain links TRBV6-1 with TRBJ2-7, with D unclear. The CDR3 has 11 residues. Germline V lookup: CDR1 MNHNS, CDR2 SASEGT. V was cut by 6 bases and J by 7 bases, with 10 bases left in between. Here the CDR3 reads CASRTPREQYF. CDR3 nucleotides: TGTGCCAGCAGGACACCAAGGGAGCAGTACTTC.

This sequence joins TRBV9 and TRBJ2-5; 8 bases agree with TRBD1. This CDR3 is 15 amino acids long. Per germline, CDR1 SGDLS and CDR2 YYNGEE. J was trimmed by 5 bases and V by 3 bases; bases with no gene match: 9. CDR3 coding DNA: TGTGCCAGCAGCGCCGCCGGGACAGGCGGGGAGACCCAGTACTTC. It translates to CASSAAGTGGETQYF.

This clonotype was observed a handful of times. This rearrangement joins TRBV7-9 to TRBJ1-2; D remains ambiguous. Deletions cut 3 bases from V and 2 bases from J, with 13 bases between. The CDR3 runs to 15 residues. The germline CDR1 and CDR2 sequences are SEHNR and FQNEAQ (reference sequence). As DNA, the CDR3 is TGTGCCAGCAGCTTGGGTCCTCCTGGGAACTATGGCTACACCTTC. It yields the protein CASSLGPPGNYGYTF.

The chain couples TRBV11-2 to TRBJ2-3; TRBD1 might be the D (6 bases). The V end was cut by 5 bases, the J end by 3 bases, with 12 bases between. Germline CDR1 and CDR2: SGHAT and FQNNGV. The length of the CDR3 is 14 residues. CDR3 loop: CASSTGRGTDTQYF. CDR3 sequence (DNA): TGTGCCAGCAGCACAGGGAGAGGTACAGATACGCAGTATTTT.

The genes are TRBV20-1 and TRBJ2-2; 7 bases line up with TRBD2. With 3 bases clipped from V and 0 bases from J, the junction kept 4 bases outside the gene matches. CDR1 is DFQATT, CDR2 SNEGSKA, per germline (reference sequence). The CDR3 covers 15 residues. The CDR3 sequence: CSASGTTTNTGELFF. The CDR3 DNA follows: TGCAGTGCTAGCGGGACTACGACGAACACCGGGGAGCTGTTTTTT.